The 25 T cell receptor beta chains presented below share a single source sample, sequenced in a study of T cells after yellow fever vaccination. One entry per CDR3 protein, called by TCRdb with MiXCR from the 5' RACE reads. The table includes about 330,000 distinct CDR3 sequences, around 8.1% detected once. Specimen: PBMCs, collected more than 35 days after the first yellow fever vaccination. The receptors here all came from a man aged 18 to 30 who received the YFV17D yellow fever vaccine.

The DNA for the CDR3 is TGTGCCAGCAGTTCAACGACAGGGGGGATCTATGGCTACACCTTC. Encoded protein: CASSSTTGGIYGYTF. The genes are TRBV27 and TRBJ1-2, with TRBD1 matching over 9 bases. With 4 bases clipped from V and 4 bases from J, the junction kept 7 bases outside the gene matches. This CDR3 comprises 15 residues. Per germline, CDR1 MNHEY and CDR2 SMNVEV (reference sequence).

The J gene is TRBJ1-1, the V gene TRBV12-3 or TRBV12-4; D remains unclear. CDR3 size: 12 residues. V was pared by 3 bases and J by 5 bases, with 7 bases between. The CDR3 DNA reads TGTGCCAGCAGTTTTTACAGTACTGAAGCTTTCTTT. It codes for CASSFYSTEAFF.

This clonotype showed up just a few times. This chain links TRBV5-1 with TRBJ2-2; D might be TRBD2 (5 bases). The CDR3 is 14 residues long. The ends were cut back, 2 bases at V and 0 bases at J, with 5 bases in the middle. Per the germline V gene, CDR1 is SGHRS and CDR2 is YFSETQ. The CDR3 region is CASSFGANTGELFF. The CDR3 DNA reads as TGCGCCAGCAGCTTCGGGGCGAACACCGGGGAGCTGTTTTTT.

The chain carries TRBV21-1 and TRBJ2-7. TRBV21-1 is tagged as a pseudogene. CDR3 length equals 13 residues. CDR3 region: CASSNDSPYEQYV. The CDR3 nucleotides read TGTGCCAGCAGCAACGACAGCCCCTACGAGCAGTACGTC.

The V and J genes are TRBV12-3 or TRBV12-4 and TRBJ1-2; the match to TRBD1 covers 9 bases. V lost 1 base to trimming and J lost 5 bases; unmatched junction nucleotides: 5. The CDR3 totals 15 residues. The CDR3 coding sequence is TGTGCCAGCAGTTTAGGCTCCGGACAGGGGTATGGCTACACCTTC. Translation: CASSLGSGQGYGYTF.

The count of this clonotype is one. V usage is TRBV10-3 and J usage is TRBJ2-2, with D perhaps matching TRBD1 or TRBD2 (7 bases each). The CDR3 runs to 15 residues. Trimming took 7 bases from V and 4 from J, leaving 16 bases between them. Germline V gives CDR1 ENHRY, CDR2 SYGVKD. For the CDR3, the DNA is TGTGCCATCAACCCAGGGGGGGAAAGCACCGGGGAGCTGTTTTTT. Translated: CAINPGGESTGELFF.

The gene calls are TRBV6-2 or TRBV6-3 and TRBJ1-6; 7 nucleotides match TRBD1. V lost 0 bases to trimming and J lost 8 bases; unmatched junction nucleotides: 7. CDR3 length: 16 residues. Germline V gives CDR1 MNHEY, CDR2 SVGEGT. The DNA for the CDR3 is TGTGCCAGCAGTTACTCGATCTACAGGGGAGATTCACCCCTCCACTTT. Amino acid sequence: CASSYSIYRGDSPLHF.

This clonotype occurred many times. The chain is built from TRBV14 and TRBJ1-2; D is unresolved. This CDR3 has 15 amino acids. CDR1 and CDR2 (germline): SGHDN, FVKESK. The ends were cut back, 0 bases at V and 0 bases at J, with 8 bases in the middle. The CDR3 sequence is CASSQDLRTNYGYTF. The CDR3 bases are TGTGCCAGCAGCCAAGATCTCCGGACTAACTATGGCTACACCTTC. The entire variable domain, with the rest obtained from reference TRBV14 and TRBJ1-2, is as follows: EAGVTQFPSHSVIEKGQTVTLRCDPISGHDNLYWYRRVMGKEIKFLLHFVKESKQDESGMPNNRFLAERTGGTYSTLKVQPAELEDSGVYFCASSQDLRTNYGYTFGSGTRLTVV.

J is TRBJ2-4 and V is TRBV28; D is uncertain. From germline, CDR1 is MDHEN and CDR2 SYDVKM. V lost 3 bases to trimming and J lost 9 bases, with 12 bases between them. The CDR3 is 13 amino acids. The CDR3 spells CASSLAVYSIQYF. CDR3 coding DNA: TGTGCCAGCAGTTTGGCGGTTTATAGCATTCAGTACTTC.

With respect to this clonotype: One junction end does not reproduce the germline sequence, and a read error may be involved. This sequence joins TRBV4-1 and TRBJ2-3, with D unclear. CDR3 length: 15 amino acids. CDR1 is MGHRA, CDR2 YSYEKL, per germline. The CDR3 loop reads CASSQYGFGTDTRYF. In DNA, the CDR3 is TGCGCCAGCAGCCAATACGGGTTTGGCACAGATACGCGGTATTTT.

This clonotype has just a few counts. The chain joins TRBV27 to TRBJ1-1; D is undetermined. This CDR3 comprises 13 residues. In germline, CDR1 is MNHEY, CDR2 SMNVEV (reference sequence). Trimming stripped 7 bases from V and 0 bases from J, with 9 bases between. CDR3 sequence (DNA): TGTGCCAGCAAGACTGCCATGAACACTGAAGCTTTCTTT. Translating gives CASKTAMNTEAFF.

In this sample, this clonotype turned up a few times. The chain couples TRBV11-2 to TRBJ2-3, with 9 bases matching TRBD1. J was trimmed by 3 bases and V by 5 bases; bases with no gene match: 6. Germline V gene data show CDR1 as SGHAT and CDR2 as FQNNGV. This CDR3 region has 15 residues. CDR3 region: CASSKTGQGTDTQYF. The CDR3 DNA sequence: TGTGCCAGCAGCAAAACGGGACAGGGTACAGATACGCAGTATTTT.

The chain has TRBV7-2 and TRBJ2-2; 7 bases fit TRBD1. Germline V gives CDR1 SGHTA, CDR2 FQGNSA. With 5 bases clipped from V and 8 bases from J, the junction kept 8 bases outside the gene matches. The CDR3 extends over 14 amino acids. CDR3 nucleotide sequence: TGTGCCAGCAGCCTAGGGGGCTTCACTGGGGAGCTGTTTTTT. It is translated as CASSLGGFTGELFF.

V gene TRBV7-3 combines with J gene TRBJ2-1; 10 bases fit TRBD2. Germline V gene data show CDR1 as SGHTA and CDR2 as FQGTGA. This CDR3 contains 15 residues. The J segment lost 4 bases and the V segment lost 4 bases, leaving 4 bases of the junction unmatched. CDR3 DNA sequence: TGTGCCAGCAGCTCCGAGCGGGGGGGATACAATGAGCAGTTCTTC. This translates into CASSSERGGYNEQFF.

This clonotype has ten or more counts. The V gene is TRBV19, the J gene TRBJ1-1, with D perhaps matching TRBD1 (5 bases). Per the germline V gene, CDR1 is LNHDA and CDR2 is SQIVND (reference sequence). The CDR3 covers 14 residues. Deletions cut 7 bases from V and 7 bases from J, with 19 bases between. For the CDR3, the DNA is TGTGCCAGTACCCTGGGGACCGTTTTAGATGAAGCTTTCTTT. The encoded protein is CASTLGTVLDEAFF.

This chain links TRBV5-1 with TRBJ1-1, with D hard to call. The germline CDR1 and CDR2 sequences are SGHRS and YFSETQ. The CDR3 is 14 amino acids. Trimming took 7 bases from V and 0 from J, leaving 13 bases between them. In DNA form, the CDR3 reads TGCGCCAGCTCAGCCCGGTCGGTGAACACTGAAGCTTTCTTT. This sequence encodes CASSARSVNTEAFF.

V usage is TRBV4-3 and J usage is TRBJ1-1, with D possibly TRBD1 on 5 matching bases. The V gene's germline CDR1 is LGHNA and CDR2 YSLEER. Trimming stripped 0 bases from V and 4 bases from J, with 12 bases between. This CDR3 has 15 residues. As DNA, the CDR3 is TGCGCCAGCAGCCAAGAGTGGGGGGGGACCACTGAAGCTTTCTTT. Protein sequence: CASSQEWGGTTEAFF.

A few counts support this clonotype. This rearrangement joins TRBV5-4 to TRBJ2-3; no firm D call. The germline V gene encodes CDR1 SGHNT and CDR2 YYREEE (reference sequence). V shed 1 base and J shed 2 bases, with 11 bases lying between them. The CDR3 sequence is 15 residues long. In DNA form, the CDR3 reads TGTGCCAGCAGCTTGTTGGGCCTCTCCACAGATACGCAGTATTTT. Its translation is CASSLLGLSTDTQYF.

This clonotype was seen many times. The gene calls are TRBV7-2 and TRBJ1-6; D may be TRBD1 (6 bases). Germline V gives CDR1 SGHTA, CDR2 FQGNSA. The CDR3 is made up of 13 amino acids. V lost 5 bases and J 6 bases, leaving 8 bases between the germline ends. The CDR3 DNA is TGTGCCAGCAGCCCGGACAGTAATTCACCCCTCCACTTT. It codes for CASSPDSNSPLHF.

This chain links TRBV12-3 or TRBV12-4 with TRBJ1-6; D perhaps matches TRBD1 (6 bases). CDR3 length equals 15 residues. The ends were cut back, 5 bases at V and 5 bases at J, with 13 bases in the middle. The CDR3 protein is CASSVDRTNNSPLHF. The CDR3 DNA is TGTGCCAGCAGTGTTGACAGGACTAATAATTCACCCCTCCACTTT.

The chain links TRBV28 to TRBJ2-2; TRBD1 or TRBD2 may be the D gene (7 bases each). The V end lost 3 bases, the J end lost 0 bases, and 14 bases lay between the germline ends. CDR3 length: 17 residues. Germline V gene sequence: CDR1 MDHEN, CDR2 SYDVKM. In nucleotides, the CDR3 is TGTGCCAGCAGTTTGCTGACAGGGACTACGAACACCGGGGAGCTGTTTTTT. Amino acid sequence: CASSLLTGTTNTGELFF.

This clonotype was seen a handful of times. The rearrangement uses TRBV12-3 or TRBV12-4 and TRBJ2-5; no clear D. This CDR3 comprises 14 residues. The ends were cut back, 4 bases at V and 4 bases at J, with 13 bases in the middle. As DNA, the CDR3 is TGTGCCAGCAGTTCCTTGGGGTTCGGAGAGACCCAGTACTTC. Residues: CASSSLGFGETQYF.

The V call is TRBV20-1, the J call TRBJ2-3; D call uncertain. There are 14 residues in the CDR3. V lost 4 bases, J lost 1 base, and 12 bases lay in between. Per the germline V gene, CDR1 is DFQATT and CDR2 is SNEGSKA (reference sequence). The CDR3 nucleotides read TGCAGTGCTATGCCGGCCTGGGGCACAGATACGCAGTATTTT. This gives the protein CSAMPAWGTDTQYF.

This clonotype was recorded at least ten times. The CDR3 loop is CASSLLGQKNEKLFF. CDR3 sequence (DNA): TGTGCCAGCAGCCTCCTGGGACAGAAAAATGAAAAACTGTTTTTT. J is TRBJ1-4 and V is TRBV16; 7 nucleotides align to TRBD1. Trimming cost V 4 bases and J 5 bases; bases outside gene matches: 7. Germline CDR1 reads KGHSY; CDR2 reads FQNENV. CDR3 length: 15 amino acids.

This clonotype was detected only a few times. The gene calls are TRBV5-1 and TRBJ1-4, with a tentative D call TRBD1 (5 bases). This CDR3 is built from 16 residues. V shed 3 bases and J shed 0 bases, with 12 bases lying between them. CDR1 SGHRS and CDR2 YFSETQ come from the germline V gene. Here the CDR3 DNA reads TGCGCCAGCAGCTCCGGGGACTACGCAACTAATGAAAAACTGTTTTTT. As protein: CASSSGDYATNEKLFF.